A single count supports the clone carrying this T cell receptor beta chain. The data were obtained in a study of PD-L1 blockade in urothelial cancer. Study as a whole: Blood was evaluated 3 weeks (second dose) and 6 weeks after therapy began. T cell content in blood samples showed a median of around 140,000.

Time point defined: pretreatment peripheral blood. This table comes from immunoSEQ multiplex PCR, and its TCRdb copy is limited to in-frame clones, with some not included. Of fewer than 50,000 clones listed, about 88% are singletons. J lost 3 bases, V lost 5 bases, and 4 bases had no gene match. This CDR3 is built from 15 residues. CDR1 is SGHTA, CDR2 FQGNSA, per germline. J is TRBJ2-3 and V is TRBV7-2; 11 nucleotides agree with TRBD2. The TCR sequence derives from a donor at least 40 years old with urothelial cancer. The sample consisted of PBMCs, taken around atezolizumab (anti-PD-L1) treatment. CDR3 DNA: TGTGCCAGCAGCCCGCGGACTAGCGGGACAGATACGCAGTATTTT. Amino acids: CASSPRTSGTDTQYF.